The clone carrying this T cell receptor beta chain was detected a few times. The entry originates in a study of T-cell memory formation after mild COVID-19. Each CDR3 protein gets one entry after TCRdb re-called the 5' RACE reads with MiXCR. The table shows about 300,000 distinct CDR3 sequences, with 15% to 20% occurring only once. CDR3 length equals 14 residues. With 5 bases removed from V and 0 bases from J, the gap between germline ends came to 10 bases. The sequencing input was PBMCs or a T cell subset sorted from them (not recorded which). The genes are TRBV12-3 or TRBV12-4 and TRBJ1-1; weak D call: TRBD1 (6 bases). This TCR came from a man aged 18 to 29 who had mild COVID-19 (a few samples of this study predate the infection). Cell type and time point are not known. The DNA of the CDR3 is TGTGCCAGCAGTCCAGGGGAAATGAACACTGAAGCTTTCTTT. Its protein is CASSPGEMNTEAFF.